This is a list of T cell receptor beta chains from one sample in a study of blood T cell repertoires in COVID-19. TCRdb's copy holds only in-frame clones and misses some; the assay was immunoSEQ multiplex PCR. The table records around 300,000 clones, more than 80% of them present only once. Source material: peripheral blood. The receptors were sampled from a woman between 40 and 55 years old with acute or convalescent COVID-19. The CDR3 runs from the conserved cysteine through the conserved F or W. The order of the fields is J gene, D gene, clone size, V gene, CDR3 protein, CDR3 DNA. The D gene is left open where the match is weak. Part of the rows lack a size; the others show once, few, many or a class for expanded clones.

J gene: TRBJ2-2; D gene: -; clone size: -; V gene: TRBV5-1; CDR3 protein: CASSWQGGNGELFF; CDR3 DNA: TGCGCCAGCAGCTGGCAGGGTGGAAATGGGGAGCTGTTTTTT
J gene: TRBJ1-1; D gene: -; clone size: once; V gene: TRBV6-5; CDR3 protein: CASSPGVAGTAFF; CDR3 DNA: TGTGCCAGCAGTCCAGGGGTGGCAGGGACAGCTTTCTTT
J gene: TRBJ2-3; D gene: -; clone size: -; V gene: TRBV11-2; CDR3 protein: CASSLAGRPGVDTQYF; CDR3 DNA: TGTGCCAGCAGCTTAGCGGGGCGCCCAGGGGTAGATACGCAGTATTTT
J gene: TRBJ1-5; D gene: TRBD1; clone size: -; V gene: TRBV24-1; CDR3 protein: CATSRGQGGQPQHF; CDR3 DNA: TGTGCCACCAGCCGGGGACAGGGTGGCCAGCCCCAGCATTTT
J gene: TRBJ2-5; D gene: -; clone size: -; V gene: TRBV14; CDR3 protein: CASSLGETQYF; CDR3 DNA: TGTGCCAGCAGCCTCGGGGAGACCCAGTACTTC
J gene: TRBJ1-2; D gene: -; clone size: -; V gene: TRBV15; CDR3 protein: CATSRDRGGGYTF; CDR3 DNA: TGTGCCACCAGCAGAGATAGGGGTGGCGGCTACACCTTC
J gene: TRBJ1-2; D gene: TRBD1; clone size: once; V gene: TRBV3-1/TRBV3-2; CDR3 protein: CASSQQGAGNYGYTF; CDR3 DNA: TGTGCCAGCAGCCAGCAGGGGGCTGGCAACTATGGCTACACCTTC
J gene: TRBJ2-3; D gene: TRBD2; clone size: -; V gene: TRBV5-1; CDR3 protein: CASSPKGLAGALTDTQYF; CDR3 DNA: TGCGCCAGCAGCCCCAAGGGCCTAGCGGGGGCCCTCACAGATACGCAGTATTTT
J gene: TRBJ2-1; D gene: TRBD2; clone size: -; V gene: TRBV25-1; CDR3 protein: CASSEYVPTSGGNEQFF; CDR3 DNA: TGTGCCAGCAGTGAATACGTCCCGACTAGCGGGGGCAATGAGCAGTTCTTC
J gene: TRBJ1-3; D gene: -; clone size: once; V gene: TRBV30; CDR3 protein: CAWRQAGSGNTIYF; CDR3 DNA: TGTGCCTGGAGACAGGCAGGCTCTGGAAACACCATATATTTT
J gene: TRBJ1-3; D gene: TRBD1; clone size: -; V gene: TRBV29-1; CDR3 protein: CSVGSSTGGQENF; CDR3 DNA: TGCAGCGTTGGGTCCTCGACAGGGGGTCAAGAAAATTTT
J gene: TRBJ2-1; D gene: -; clone size: once; V gene: TRBV2; CDR3 protein: CASSLTGLGFF; CDR3 DNA: TGTGCCAGCAGTCTCACAGGTTTGGGGTTCTTC
J gene: TRBJ1-2; D gene: TRBD1; clone size: -; V gene: TRBV9; CDR3 protein: CASSSGGNYGYTF; CDR3 DNA: TGTGCCAGCAGCTCAGGGGGTAACTATGGCTACACCTTC
J gene: TRBJ2-3; D gene: -; clone size: -; V gene: TRBV7-6; CDR3 protein: CASSLLTGITDTQYF; CDR3 DNA: TGTGCCAGCAGCTTACTAACAGGGATCACAGATACGCAGTATTTT
J gene: TRBJ1-6; D gene: -; clone size: -; V gene: TRBV19; CDR3 protein: CASSIAGTINSPLHF; CDR3 DNA: TGTGCCAGTAGTATCGCCGGGACTATAAACTCACCCCTCCACTTT
J gene: TRBJ1-1; D gene: -; clone size: -; V gene: TRBV12-3/TRBV12-4; CDR3 protein: CASSLDRFTEAFF; CDR3 DNA: TGTGCCAGCAGTTTAGACAGATTCACTGAAGCTTTCTTT
J gene: TRBJ1-4; D gene: TRBD1; clone size: -; V gene: TRBV2; CDR3 protein: CASGWDRGNEKLFF; CDR3 DNA: TGTGCCAGCGGCTGGGACAGGGGGAATGAAAAACTGTTTTTT
J gene: TRBJ2-3; D gene: -; clone size: -; V gene: TRBV5-1; CDR3 protein: CASRQTGGFTDTQYF; CDR3 DNA: TGCGCCAGCAGACAGACTGGGGGGTTCACAGATACGCAGTATTTT
J gene: TRBJ1-1; D gene: TRBD1; clone size: -; V gene: TRBV27; CDR3 protein: CASSPRTGVGGTEAFF; CDR3 DNA: TGTGCCAGCAGTCCTCGGACAGGGGTGGGTGGCACTGAAGCTTTCTTT
J gene: TRBJ1-5; D gene: -; clone size: -; V gene: TRBV4-2; CDR3 protein: CASSQDNQGSQPQHF; CDR3 DNA: TGTGCCAGCAGCCAAGATAACCAGGGAAGTCAGCCCCAGCATTTT
J gene: TRBJ1-6; D gene: -; clone size: -; V gene: TRBV4-1; CDR3 protein: CASSQGLNNSPLHF; CDR3 DNA: TGCGCCAGCAGCCAAGGACTCAATAATTCACCCCTCCACTTT
J gene: TRBJ1-6; D gene: TRBD1; clone size: -; V gene: TRBV19; CDR3 protein: CASSMGTGDHSPLHF; CDR3 DNA: TGTGCCAGTAGTATGGGGACAGGGGACCATTCACCCCTCCACTTT
J gene: TRBJ2-1; D gene: -; clone size: -; V gene: TRBV24-1; CDR3 protein: CATSDRVSSYNEQFF; CDR3 DNA: TGTGCCACCAGTGATCGAGTTAGCTCCTACAATGAGCAGTTCTTC
J gene: TRBJ1-1; D gene: -; clone size: -; V gene: TRBV7-8; CDR3 protein: CASSLARQRLNTEAFF; CDR3 DNA: TGTGCCAGCAGCTTAGCAAGACAGCGATTGAACACTGAAGCTTTCTTT
J gene: TRBJ1-1; D gene: -; clone size: once; V gene: TRBV2; CDR3 protein: CASSGGRANTEAFF; CDR3 DNA: TGTGCCAGCAGTGGAGGCAGGGCGAACACTGAAGCTTTCTTT
J gene: TRBJ1-2; D gene: TRBD1; clone size: -; V gene: TRBV2; CDR3 protein: CASTDRTSYGYTF; CDR3 DNA: TGTGCCAGCACGGACAGGACCTCCTATGGCTACACCTTC